These 14 T cell receptor beta chains came from one sample sequenced in a study of cytotoxic CD8 clonotypes in ibrutinib-treated CLL. Clones were read by immunoSEQ multiplex PCR, and TCRdb kept only the in-frame ones, dropping some. The sample has more than 9,000 clones, 62% seen once. Sequences were derived from PBMCs, sampled before ibrutinib treatment. Source of these receptors: a human donor with chronic lymphocytic leukemia.

This chain links TRBV11-2 with TRBJ1-4; TRBD1 aligns across 7 bases. With 0 bases clipped from V and 4 bases from J, the junction kept 2 bases outside the gene matches. This CDR3 has 15 amino acids. The germline gives CDR1 SGHAT, CDR2 FQNNGV. The CDR3 sequence is CASSLEGGSNEKLFF. Here the CDR3 DNA reads TGTGCCAGCAGCTTAGAAGGGGGCAGTAATGAAAAACTGTTTTTT.

This clone was recorded only once. The V call is TRBV18, the J call TRBJ1-1; D is undetermined. The V end was cut by 2 bases, the J end by 0 bases, with 4 bases between. The CDR3 has 13 amino acids. Germline loops: CDR1 KGHSH, CDR2 LQKENI. The CDR3 coding sequence is TGTGCCAGCTCACCATATGTGAACACTGAAGCTTTCTTT. Protein: CASSPYVNTEAFF.

This clone was observed a handful of times. The V gene is TRBV4-3, the J gene TRBJ2-3, with TRBD1 matching 7 bases. The germline V gene has CDR1 LGHNA and CDR2 YSLEER. CDR3 length equals 16 residues. Trimming took 1 base from V and 6 from J; bases not matched to a gene: 10. The CDR3 reads CASSQVHRGFFDTQYF. Written as DNA, the CDR3 is TGCGCCAGCAGCCAAGTTCACAGGGGATTTTTTGATACGCAGTATTTT.

The gene calls are TRBV2 and TRBJ2-5; 9 bases line up with TRBD1. Germline V lookup: CDR1 SNHLY, CDR2 FYNNEI. The CDR3 sequence is 15 residues long. The trim removed 4 bases at V and 3 bases at J, leaving 6 bases unmatched. The CDR3 sequence: CASSGQTGGEETQYF. The CDR3 DNA reads as TGTGCCAGCAGTGGACAAACAGGGGGCGAAGAGACCCAGTACTTC.

This clone has a handful of counts. The V and J genes are TRBV29-1 and TRBJ2-7; no definite D call. Germline-derived CDR1 and CDR2 are SQVTM and ANQGSEA. The CDR3 has 11 amino acids. Trimming left V 5 bases short and J 3 bases short, with 8 bases between. As DNA, the CDR3 is TGCAGCGTTCGGATCCTCTACGAGCAGTACTTC. Translation gives CSVRILYEQYF.

The rearrangement uses TRBV28 and TRBJ2-3; TRBD2 agrees at 9 bases. The CDR3 extends over 16 amino acids. Looked up from germline, CDR1 is MDHEN and CDR2 is SYDVKM. Germline trimming cut 7 bases from V and 5 bases from J; bases unmatched to any gene: 13. The CDR3 bases are TGTGCCAGCACCACCGCTCTGCGGGAGGGGAGAGATACGCAGTATTTT. Translation gives CASTTALREGRDTQYF.

The V gene is TRBV19, the J gene TRBJ1-3; 8 bases are a match to TRBD1. V lost 3 bases to trimming and J lost 0 bases; unmatched junction nucleotides: 1. This CDR3 is 15 amino acids long. CDR1 LNHDA and CDR2 SQIVND come from the germline V gene (reference sequence). The CDR3 sequence is CASSIDRGSGNTIYF. In nucleotides, the CDR3 is TGTGCCAGTAGTATCGACAGGGGCTCTGGAAACACCATATATTTT.

V usage is TRBV7-2 and J usage is TRBJ2-3; no clear D gene. V was trimmed by 1 base and J by 3 bases, leaving 5 bases between them. The CDR3 is 13 amino acids. Germline CDR1 SGHTA, CDR2 FQGNSA. This CDR3 is CASSLGGTDTQYF. CDR3 bases: TGTGCCAGCAGCTTAGGGGGTACAGATACGCAGTATTTT. The entire variable domain, with the rest obtained from reference TRBV7-2 and TRBJ2-3, is as follows: GAGVSQSPSNKVTEKGKDVELRCDPISGHTALYWYRQSLGQGLEFLIYFQGNSAPDKSGLPSDRFSAERTGGSVSTLTIQRTQQEDSAVYLCASSLGGTDTQYFGPGTRLTVL.

This sequence joins TRBV5-1 and TRBJ2-5; weak D call: TRBD2 (7 bases). The CDR3 has 16 residues. V lost 0 bases to trimming and J lost 3 bases, with 15 bases between them. Per germline, CDR1 SGHRS and CDR2 YFSETQ. CDR3 loop: CASSLEGRGREETQYF. The CDR3 DNA reads as TGCGCCAGCAGCTTGGAGGGGCGGGGGCGAGAAGAGACCCAGTACTTC.

V gene TRBV28 combines with J gene TRBJ2-7; 9 bases map to TRBD1. CDR1 MDHEN and CDR2 SYDVKM come from the germline V gene. The CDR3 covers 15 residues. Trimming at V came to 6 bases and at J to 5 bases, leaving 11 bases not matched to a gene. As DNA, the CDR3 is TGTGCCAGCAGCCCAGGGACAGGGCGGCACGACGAGCAGTACTTC. Translating it yields CASSPGTGRHDEQYF.

This clone has a handful of counts. This chain links TRBV9 with TRBJ2-2; D unclear. V lost 0 bases and J 3 bases, leaving 3 bases between the germline ends. Germline assignment: CDR1 SGDLS and CDR2 YYNGEE. This CDR3 has 13 residues. The CDR3 coding sequence is TGTGCCAGCAGCGTAGACGACACCGGGGAGCTGTTTTTT. It translates to CASSVDDTGELFF. Drawing the rest from reference TRBV9 and TRBJ2-2, the complete variable domain is DSGVTQTPKHLITATGQRVTLRCSPRSGDLSVYWYQQSLDQGLQFLIQYYNGEERAKGNILERFSAQQFPDLHSELNLSSLELGDSALYFCASSVDDTGELFFGEGSRLTVL.

The rearrangement links TRBV5-4 to TRBJ2-3; 7 positions agree with TRBD1. This CDR3 comprises 19 residues. The V segment lost 3 bases and the J segment 4 bases; nucleotides outside the gene matches: 20. Germline loops: CDR1 SGHNT, CDR2 YYREEE (reference sequence). The CDR3 protein is CASSSYGQAALSWADTQYF. In DNA form, the CDR3 reads TGTGCCAGCAGCTCTTACGGACAGGCGGCCCTGAGTTGGGCAGATACGCAGTATTTT.

The rearrangement joins TRBV7-2 to TRBJ2-7; 12 nucleotides align to TRBD1. V shed 5 bases, J shed 7 bases, and the junction held 9 bases outside the gene matches. CDR3 length equals 15 residues. The germline gives CDR1 SGHTA, CDR2 FQGNSA. CDR3 bases: TGTGCCAGCAGCCTCTCGGGACAGGGGGCGAGGGAGCAGTACTTC. Its protein is CASSLSGQGAREQYF.

This clone was counted between two and nine times. The chain has TRBV18 and TRBJ1-5, with 7 bases fitting TRBD1. This CDR3 has 15 amino acids. The V gene end was trimmed by 3 bases and the J gene end by 4 bases; junction bases not matched to a gene: 6. Per germline, CDR1 KGHSH and CDR2 LQKENI. The CDR3 coding sequence is TGTGCCAGCTCACCGGGAACAGGGGAAAATCAGCCCCAGCATTTT. Protein sequence: CASSPGTGENQPQHF.